The sample holds a few counts of the clone carrying this T cell receptor (beta chain). Unique molecular identifiers were present on the cDNA, and a universal primer site came from template switching. One entry per CDR3 protein results from TCRdb running MiXCR on the 5' RACE reads. The data show under 800,000 distinct CDR3 sequences, around 20% seen once. This CDR3 is 19 amino acids long. V trimming: 1 base; J trimming: 3 bases; junction bases outside the gene matches: 11. The sample is drawn from a study of identical twins. These data were also reused for a study on T cells expressing NK-cell markers. That study adds: Source material for TCR beta repertoires consisted of sorted CD3+CD56+NKG2C+, CD3+CD56+NKG2C- and CD3+CD56-NKG2C+ T cells.

The chain has TRBV12-3 or TRBV12-4 and TRBJ2-3; TRBD2 matches 12 bases. This TCR was sampled from a woman younger than 35 in good health. Sequenced material: PBMCs. DNA for the CDR3: TGTGCCAGCAGTTTAGAGAGGCGGCTAGCGGGGGGGCTAACAGATACGCAGTATTTT. Translating gives CASSLERRLAGGLTDTQYF.